One sample yielded the 7 T cell receptor beta chains listed below, sequenced in a study of cytomegalovirus exposure and HLA in healthy donors. Profiled with immunoSEQ multiplex PCR; TCRdb holds only in-frame clones, not every one. Of some 250,000 clones in the sample, 90% were seen once. The specimen sequenced was PBMCs. The receptors were gathered from a woman younger than 35 in good health and CMV-seronegative.

The chain links TRBV29-1 to TRBJ2-2, with 7 nucleotides matching TRBD1. V gave up 3 bases and J gave up 4 bases; unmatched junction bases: 8. This CDR3 contains 15 residues. The germline CDR1 and CDR2 sequences are SQVTM and ANQGSEA. The CDR3 sequence is CSVETGLEVTGELFF. The CDR3 DNA follows: TGCAGCGTTGAGACAGGGTTGGAAGTCACCGGGGAGCTGTTTTTT.

CDR3 in DNA: TGTGCCAGCAAGAGAAACTATGGCTACACCTTC. It translates to CASKRNYGYTF. V and J are TRBV28 and TRBJ1-2, with D unclear. The V gene's germline CDR1 is MDHEN and CDR2 SYDVKM. Trimming took 7 bases from V and 2 from J, leaving 5 bases between them. The CDR3 runs 11 residues.

The chain combines TRBV5-4 with TRBJ1-1; D remains ambiguous. The V gene's germline CDR1 is SGHNT and CDR2 YYREEE (reference sequence). CDR3 length equals 14 residues. Between the trimmed V and J ends, which lost 2 bases and 5 bases, there was a span of 13 bases. Here the CDR3 DNA reads TGTGCCAGCAGCTTCGAGGTGGGTCGGACTGAAGCTTTCTTT. Its translation is CASSFEVGRTEAFF.

The genes are TRBV30 and TRBJ2-7; weak D call: TRBD1 (5 bases). The CDR3 is 12 residues long. Germline CDR1 is GTSNPN and CDR2 is SVGIG (reference sequence). Deletions cut 1 base from V and 3 bases from J, with 7 bases between. For the CDR3, the DNA is TGTGCCTGGAGTGACAGGTACTACGAGCAGTACTTC. This codes for CAWSDRYYEQYF. Variable domain in full (rest from reference TRBV30 and TRBJ2-7): SQTIHQWPATLVQPVGSPLSLECTVEGTSNPNLYWYRQAAGRGLQLLFYSVGIGQISSEVPQNLSASRPQDRQFILSSKKLLLSDSGFYLCAWSDRYYEQYFGPGTRLTVT.

V and J are TRBV27 and TRBJ2-5; D is unresolved. From germline, CDR1 is MNHEY and CDR2 SMNVEV (reference sequence). V was trimmed by 2 bases and J by 2 bases, leaving 15 bases between them. This CDR3 has 16 residues. This CDR3 reads CASSLGPTSTQETQYF. The CDR3 DNA reads as TGTGCCAGCAGTTTAGGGCCCACCTCCACTCAAGAGACCCAGTACTTC.

The chain joins TRBV4-1 to TRBJ2-7, with 9 bases identical to TRBD2. The CDR3 is 17 amino acids. Per germline, CDR1 MGHRA and CDR2 YSYEKL. The junction had 13 bases not matched to a gene; V was cut back by 2 bases and J by 5 bases. The CDR3: CASSQLGRGGQFDEQYF. The CDR3 DNA follows: TGCGCCAGCAGCCAACTAGGGCGGGGGGGCCAGTTTGACGAGCAGTACTTC.

This clone was picked up one time. V and J are TRBV30 and TRBJ2-7; possibly TRBD2 for D (5 bases). Trimming took off 3 bases at V and 2 bases at J, with 17 bases between the two ends. From germline, CDR1 is GTSNPN and CDR2 SVGIG (reference sequence). This CDR3 has 15 amino acids. The CDR3 bases are TGTGCCTGGAGCGGGGAACCGACACGCACCTACGAGCAGTACTTC. Its translation: CAWSGEPTRTYEQYF.